The next 2 T cell receptor beta chains were all read from a single sample in a study of T cell clusters in autoimmune cytopenias (dated by TCRdb to about 2019). For each sample, TRB amplification used roughly 270 ng of peripheral blood genomic DNA, equal to some 38,000 genome equivalents. Sequencing took place on an Illumina MiSeq. Multiplex PCR with a touch-down protocol amplified TRB rearrangements, with the TRB-A and TRB-B primer pools combined in a single tube. The reads underwent TCRdb reprocessing, giving one record for each CDR3 protein sequence and no DNA. The sample's clone listing holds over 10,000 distinct CDR3 sequences. Jointly, the top ten make up around 2.7% of the sample. Sequenced sample: peripheral blood. The receptors here all came from a human donor with an autoimmune cytopenia or autoimmune hepatitis (not recorded which).

V usage is TRBV30 and J usage is TRBJ2-7; the TCRdb call, TRBD2, lacks DNA for checking. The CDR3 is 14 amino acids. CDR1 and CDR2 (germline): GTSNPN, SVGIG (reference sequence). The CDR3: CAWSVRGLASEQYF.

This clonotype is called medium-sized based on its frequency. The CDR3 is CASSFRTSGDQETQYF. The genes are TRBV19 and TRBJ2-5; no DNA is available, so the TRBD2 call from TCRdb remains unchecked. Germline loops: CDR1 LNHDA, CDR2 SQIVND (reference sequence). CDR3 size: 16 residues.